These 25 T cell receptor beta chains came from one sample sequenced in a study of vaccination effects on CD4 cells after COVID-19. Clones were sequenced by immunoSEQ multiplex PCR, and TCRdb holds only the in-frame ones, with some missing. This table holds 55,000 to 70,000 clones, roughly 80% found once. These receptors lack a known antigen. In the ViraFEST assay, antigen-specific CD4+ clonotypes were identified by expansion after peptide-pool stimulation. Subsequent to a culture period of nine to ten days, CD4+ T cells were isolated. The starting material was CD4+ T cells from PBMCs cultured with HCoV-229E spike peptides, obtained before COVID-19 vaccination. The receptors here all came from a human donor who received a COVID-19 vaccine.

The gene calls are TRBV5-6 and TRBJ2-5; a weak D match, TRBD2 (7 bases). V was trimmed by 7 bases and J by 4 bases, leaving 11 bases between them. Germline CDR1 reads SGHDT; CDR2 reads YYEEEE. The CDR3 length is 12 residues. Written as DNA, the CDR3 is TGTGCCAGCCGGGGGGCCGGAGAGACCCAGTACTTC. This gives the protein CASRGAGETQYF. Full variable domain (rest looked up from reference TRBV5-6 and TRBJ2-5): DAGVTQSPTHLIKTRGQQVTLRCSPKSGHDTVSWYQQALGQGPQFIFQYYEEEERQRGNFPDRFSGHQFPNYSSELNVNALLLGDSALYLCASRGAGETQYFGPGTRLLVL.

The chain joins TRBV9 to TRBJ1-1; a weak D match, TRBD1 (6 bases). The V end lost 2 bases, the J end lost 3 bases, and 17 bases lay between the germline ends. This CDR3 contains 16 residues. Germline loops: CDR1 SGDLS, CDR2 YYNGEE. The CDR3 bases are TGTGCCAGCAGCGTTTACCCGGGGGCGAGGGACACTGAAGCTTTCTTT. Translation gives CASSVYPGARDTEAFF.

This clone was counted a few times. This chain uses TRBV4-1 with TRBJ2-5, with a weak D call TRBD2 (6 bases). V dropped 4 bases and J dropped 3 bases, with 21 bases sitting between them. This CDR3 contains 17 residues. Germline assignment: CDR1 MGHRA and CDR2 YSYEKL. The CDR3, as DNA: TGCGCCAGCAGCCCACAAAGCAGGAGGGGTCGTGAAGAGACCCAGTACTTC. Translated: CASSPQSRRGREETQYF.

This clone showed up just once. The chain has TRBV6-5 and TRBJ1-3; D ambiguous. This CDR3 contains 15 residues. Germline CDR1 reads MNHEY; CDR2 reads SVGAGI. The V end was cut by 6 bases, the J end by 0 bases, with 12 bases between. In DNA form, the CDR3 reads TGTGCCAGCAGCCGCGGGTGGGGCTCTGGAAACACCATATATTTT. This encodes CASSRGWGSGNTIYF.

The CDR3 is CASSENPNQPQHF. The DNA of the CDR3 is TGTGCCAGCAGTGAAAACCCCAATCAGCCCCAGCATTTT. The V call is TRBV2, the J call TRBJ1-5; D gene ambiguous. Germline CDR1 is SNHLY and CDR2 is FYNNEI. The V end was cut by 2 bases, the J end by 3 bases, with 5 bases between. This CDR3 is built from 13 residues.

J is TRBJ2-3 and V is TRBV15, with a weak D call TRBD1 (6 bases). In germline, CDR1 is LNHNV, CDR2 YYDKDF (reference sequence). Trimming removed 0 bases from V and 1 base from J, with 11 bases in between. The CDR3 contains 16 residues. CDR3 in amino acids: CATSRDVGGGTDTQYF. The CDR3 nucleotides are TGTGCCACCAGCAGAGATGTAGGGGGAGGCACAGATACGCAGTATTTT.

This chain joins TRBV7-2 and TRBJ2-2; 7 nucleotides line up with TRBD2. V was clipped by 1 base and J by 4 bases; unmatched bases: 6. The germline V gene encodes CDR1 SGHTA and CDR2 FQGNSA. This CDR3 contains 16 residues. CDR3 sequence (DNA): TGTGCCAGCAGCTTAGGTAGCGGGTTACGCACCGGGGAGCTGTTTTTT. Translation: CASSLGSGLRTGELFF.

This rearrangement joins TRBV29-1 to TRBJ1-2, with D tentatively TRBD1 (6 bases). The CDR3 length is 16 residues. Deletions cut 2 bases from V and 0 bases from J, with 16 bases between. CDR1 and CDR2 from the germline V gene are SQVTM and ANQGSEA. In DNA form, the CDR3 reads TGCAGCGTTGAACGCCACAGGGACTTCCCTAACTATGGCTACACCTTC. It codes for CSVERHRDFPNYGYTF.

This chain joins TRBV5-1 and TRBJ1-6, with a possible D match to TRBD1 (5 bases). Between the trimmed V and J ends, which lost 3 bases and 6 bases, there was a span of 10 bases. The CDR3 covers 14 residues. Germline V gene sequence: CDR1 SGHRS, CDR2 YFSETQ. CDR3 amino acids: CASSYDSRNSPLHF. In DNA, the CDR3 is TGCGCCAGCAGCTACGACAGCCGTAATTCACCCCTCCACTTT.

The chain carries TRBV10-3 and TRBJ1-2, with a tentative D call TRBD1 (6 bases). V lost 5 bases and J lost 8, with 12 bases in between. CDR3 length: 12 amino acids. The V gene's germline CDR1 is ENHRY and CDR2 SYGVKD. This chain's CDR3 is CAISLQGIGYTF. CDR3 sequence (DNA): TGTGCCATCAGTTTACAGGGCATCGGCTACACCTTC.

CDR3 amino acids: CASSTLEPRETQYF. CDR3 sequence (DNA): TGCGCCAGCAGTACCTTGGAGCCCCGGGAGACCCAGTACTTC. The V call is TRBV5-1, the J call TRBJ2-5; no clear D gene. CDR1 is SGHRS and CDR2 is YFSETQ in the germline V gene. V was clipped by 5 bases and J by 5 bases, with 16 bases between them. The CDR3 loop spans 14 amino acids.

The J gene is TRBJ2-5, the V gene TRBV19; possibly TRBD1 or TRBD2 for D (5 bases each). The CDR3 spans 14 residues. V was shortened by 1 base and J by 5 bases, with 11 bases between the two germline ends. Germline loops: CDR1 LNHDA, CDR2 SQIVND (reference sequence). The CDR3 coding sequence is TGTGCCAGTAGTATAGTCGGGACCCCGGAGACCCAGTACTTC. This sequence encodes CASSIVGTPETQYF.

CDR3 bases: TGTGCCAGCAGCTTAGACAGAGAGACCCAGTACTTC. As protein: CASSLDRETQYF. The chain is built from TRBV7-2 and TRBJ2-5, with D unclear. Trimming cost V 1 base and J 4 bases, with 4 bases left between them. CDR3 length: 12 residues. In germline, CDR1 is SGHTA, CDR2 FQGNSA. Combining the CDR3 with reference TRBV7-2 and TRBJ2-5 gives the whole variable domain GAGVSQSPSNKVTEKGKDVELRCDPISGHTALYWYRQSLGQGLEFLIYFQGNSAPDKSGLPSDRFSAERTGGSVSTLTIQRTQQEDSAVYLCASSLDRETQYFGPGTRLLVL.

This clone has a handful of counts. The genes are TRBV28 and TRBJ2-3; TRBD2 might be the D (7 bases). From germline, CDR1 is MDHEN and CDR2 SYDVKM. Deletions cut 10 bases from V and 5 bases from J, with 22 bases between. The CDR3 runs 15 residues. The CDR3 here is CATRSQGGGKDTQYF. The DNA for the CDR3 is TGTGCCACCAGGTCCCAAGGGGGGGGGAAAGATACGCAGTATTTT.

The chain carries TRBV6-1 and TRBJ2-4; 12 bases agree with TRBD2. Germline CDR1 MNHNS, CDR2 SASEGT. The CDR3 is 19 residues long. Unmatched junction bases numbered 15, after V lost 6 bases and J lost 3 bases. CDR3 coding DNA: TGTGCCAGCAGCGAAAGGTCTAGCGGGGGGGCCTGGGACAAAAACATTCAGTACTTC. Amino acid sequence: CASSERSSGGAWDKNIQYF.

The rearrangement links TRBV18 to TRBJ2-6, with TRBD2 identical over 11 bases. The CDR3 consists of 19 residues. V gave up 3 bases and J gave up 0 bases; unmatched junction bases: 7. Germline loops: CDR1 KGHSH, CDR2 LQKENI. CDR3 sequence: CASSPTRTSGPSGANVLTF. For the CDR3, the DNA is TGTGCCAGCTCACCTACCCGGACTAGCGGGCCCTCTGGGGCCAACGTCCTGACTTTC.

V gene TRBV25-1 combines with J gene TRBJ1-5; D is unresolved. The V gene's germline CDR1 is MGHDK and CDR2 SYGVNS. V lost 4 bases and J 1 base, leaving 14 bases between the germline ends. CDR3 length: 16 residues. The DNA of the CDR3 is TGTGCCAGCAGTGCCCTGGGGTTCGAGAGCAATCAGCCCCAGCATTTT. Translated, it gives CASSALGFESNQPQHF.

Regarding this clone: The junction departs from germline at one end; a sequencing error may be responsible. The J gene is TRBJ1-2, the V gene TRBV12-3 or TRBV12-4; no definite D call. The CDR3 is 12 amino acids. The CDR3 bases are TGTGCCAGCGGGAATGGACGCCGATACTATGCCTTC. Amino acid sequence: CASGNGRRYYAF.

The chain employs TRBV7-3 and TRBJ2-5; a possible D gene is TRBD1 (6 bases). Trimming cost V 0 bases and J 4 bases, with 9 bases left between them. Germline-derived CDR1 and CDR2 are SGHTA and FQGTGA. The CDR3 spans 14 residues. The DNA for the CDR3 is TGTGCCAGCAGCTTAACAGGGGGATCAGAGACCCAGTACTTC. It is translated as CASSLTGGSETQYF.

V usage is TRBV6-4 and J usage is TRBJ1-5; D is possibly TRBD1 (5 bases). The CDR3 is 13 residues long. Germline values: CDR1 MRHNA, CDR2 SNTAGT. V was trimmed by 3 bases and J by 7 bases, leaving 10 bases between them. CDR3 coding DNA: TGTGCCAGCAGTGAACGGGAGGGGCAGCCCCAGCATTTT. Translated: CASSEREGQPQHF.

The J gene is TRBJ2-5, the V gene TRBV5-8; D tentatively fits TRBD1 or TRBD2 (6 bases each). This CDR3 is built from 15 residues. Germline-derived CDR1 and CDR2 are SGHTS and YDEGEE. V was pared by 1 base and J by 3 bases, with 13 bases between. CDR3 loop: CASSLTGGREETQYF. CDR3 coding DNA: TGTGCCAGCAGCTTGACCGGGGGCCGGGAAGAGACCCAGTACTTC.

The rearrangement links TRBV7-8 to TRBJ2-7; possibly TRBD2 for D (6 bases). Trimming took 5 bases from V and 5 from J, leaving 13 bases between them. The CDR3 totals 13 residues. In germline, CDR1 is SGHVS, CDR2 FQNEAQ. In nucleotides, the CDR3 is TGTGCCAGCAGCCGCTCCGGAGGGAACGAGCAGTACGTC. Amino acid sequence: CASSRSGGNEQYV.

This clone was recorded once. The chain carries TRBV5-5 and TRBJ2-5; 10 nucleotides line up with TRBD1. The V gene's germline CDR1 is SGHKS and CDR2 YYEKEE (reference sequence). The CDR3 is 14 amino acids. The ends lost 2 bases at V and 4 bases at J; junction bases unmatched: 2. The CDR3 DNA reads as TGTGCCAGCAGCTTCTGGGACAGGGGAGAGACCCAGTACTTC. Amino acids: CASSFWDRGETQYF.

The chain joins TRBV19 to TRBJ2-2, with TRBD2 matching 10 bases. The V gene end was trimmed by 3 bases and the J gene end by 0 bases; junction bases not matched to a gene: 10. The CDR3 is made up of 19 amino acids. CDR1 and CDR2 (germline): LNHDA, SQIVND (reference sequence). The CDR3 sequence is CASSIGLSGGLPNTGELFF. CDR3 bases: TGTGCCAGTAGTATTGGTCTTAGCGGGGGGCTACCGAACACCGGGGAGCTGTTTTTT.

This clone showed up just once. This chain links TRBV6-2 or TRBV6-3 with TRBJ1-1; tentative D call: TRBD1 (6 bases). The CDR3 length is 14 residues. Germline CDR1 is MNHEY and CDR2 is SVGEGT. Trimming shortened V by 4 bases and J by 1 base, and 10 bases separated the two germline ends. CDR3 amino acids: CASSFIQGNTEAFF. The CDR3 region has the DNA TGTGCCAGCAGTTTCATACAGGGGAACACTGAAGCTTTCTTT.